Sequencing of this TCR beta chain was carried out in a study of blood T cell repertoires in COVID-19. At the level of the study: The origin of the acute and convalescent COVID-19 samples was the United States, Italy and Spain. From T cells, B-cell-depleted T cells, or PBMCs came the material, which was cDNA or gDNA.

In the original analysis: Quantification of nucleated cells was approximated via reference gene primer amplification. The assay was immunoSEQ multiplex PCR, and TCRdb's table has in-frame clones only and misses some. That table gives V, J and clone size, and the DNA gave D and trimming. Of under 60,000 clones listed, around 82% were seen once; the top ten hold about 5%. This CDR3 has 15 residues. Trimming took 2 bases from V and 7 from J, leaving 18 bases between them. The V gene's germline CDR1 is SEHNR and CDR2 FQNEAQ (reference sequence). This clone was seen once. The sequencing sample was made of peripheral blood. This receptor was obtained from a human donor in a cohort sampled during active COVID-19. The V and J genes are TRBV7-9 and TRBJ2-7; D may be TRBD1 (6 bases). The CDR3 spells CASSLQGGGFGEQYF. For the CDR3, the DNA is TGTGCCAGCAGCTTACAGGGTGGGGGCTTCGGGGAGCAGTACTTC. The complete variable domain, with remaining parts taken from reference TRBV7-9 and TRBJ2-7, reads DTGVSQNPRHKITKRGQNVTFRCDPISEHNRLYWYRQTLGQGPEFLTYFQNEAQLEKSRLLSDRFSAERPKGSFSTLEIQRTEQGDSAMYLCASSLQGGGFGEQYFGPGTRLTVT.